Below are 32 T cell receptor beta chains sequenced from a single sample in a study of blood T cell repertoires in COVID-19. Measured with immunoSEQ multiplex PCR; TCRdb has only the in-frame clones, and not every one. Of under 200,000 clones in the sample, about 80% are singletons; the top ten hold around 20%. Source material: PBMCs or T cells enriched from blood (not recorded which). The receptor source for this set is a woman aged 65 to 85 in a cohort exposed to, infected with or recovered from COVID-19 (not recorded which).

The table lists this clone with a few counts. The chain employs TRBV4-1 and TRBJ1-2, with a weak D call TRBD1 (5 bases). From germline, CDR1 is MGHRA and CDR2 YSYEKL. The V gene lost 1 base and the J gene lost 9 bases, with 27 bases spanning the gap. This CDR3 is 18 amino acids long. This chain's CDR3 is CASSQATVEGTFLRRYTF. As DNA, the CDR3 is TGCGCCAGCAGCCAAGCGACAGTCGAAGGCACATTTCTTAGGCGCTACACCTTC.

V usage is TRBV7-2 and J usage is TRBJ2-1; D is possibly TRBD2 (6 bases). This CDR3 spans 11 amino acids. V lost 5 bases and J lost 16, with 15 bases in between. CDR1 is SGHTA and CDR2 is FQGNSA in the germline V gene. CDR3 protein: CASSRDSLPFF. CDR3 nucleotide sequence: TGTGCCAGCAGCCGGGACTCCTTACCATTCTTC.

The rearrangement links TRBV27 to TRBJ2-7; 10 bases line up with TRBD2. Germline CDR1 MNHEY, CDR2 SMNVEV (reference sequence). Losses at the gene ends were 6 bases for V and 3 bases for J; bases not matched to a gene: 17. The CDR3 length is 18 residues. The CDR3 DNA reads TGTGCCAGCAGGATGCTAGCGGGAGCGGGGGGGGTGCACTACGAGCAGTACTTC. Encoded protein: CASRMLAGAGGVHYEQYF.

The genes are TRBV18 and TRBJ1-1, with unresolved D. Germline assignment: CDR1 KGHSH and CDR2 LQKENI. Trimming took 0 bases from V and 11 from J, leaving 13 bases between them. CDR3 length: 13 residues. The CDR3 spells CASSPPMGSGAFF. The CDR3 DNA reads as TGTGCCAGCTCACCACCGATGGGCTCGGGGGCTTTCTTT.

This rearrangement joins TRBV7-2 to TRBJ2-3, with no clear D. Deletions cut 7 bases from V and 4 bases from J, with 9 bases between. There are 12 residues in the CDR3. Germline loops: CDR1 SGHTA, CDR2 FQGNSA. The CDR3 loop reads CASNYGADTQYF. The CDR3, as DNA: TGTGCCAGCAACTACGGAGCAGATACGCAGTATTTT.

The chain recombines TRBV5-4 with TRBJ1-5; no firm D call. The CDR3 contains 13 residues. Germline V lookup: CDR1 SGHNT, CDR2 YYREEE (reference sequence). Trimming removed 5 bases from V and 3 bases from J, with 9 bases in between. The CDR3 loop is CASRSGPNQPQHF. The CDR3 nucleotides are TGTGCCAGCAGATCGGGTCCCAATCAGCCCCAGCATTTT.

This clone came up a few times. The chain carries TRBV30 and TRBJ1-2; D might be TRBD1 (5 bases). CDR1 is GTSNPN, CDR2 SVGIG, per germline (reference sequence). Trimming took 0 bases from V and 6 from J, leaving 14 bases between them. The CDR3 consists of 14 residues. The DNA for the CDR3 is TGTGCCTGGAGTGTACCAGGAGGGGCGGATGGCTACACCTTC. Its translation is CAWSVPGGADGYTF.

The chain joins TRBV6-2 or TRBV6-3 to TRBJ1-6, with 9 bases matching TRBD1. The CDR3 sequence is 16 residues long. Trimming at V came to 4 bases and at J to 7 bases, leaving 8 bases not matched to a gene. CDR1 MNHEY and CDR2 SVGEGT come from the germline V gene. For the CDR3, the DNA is TGTGCCAGCAGTTTCCTACGACAGGGGGGAAATTCACCCCTCCACTTT. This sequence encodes CASSFLRQGGNSPLHF.

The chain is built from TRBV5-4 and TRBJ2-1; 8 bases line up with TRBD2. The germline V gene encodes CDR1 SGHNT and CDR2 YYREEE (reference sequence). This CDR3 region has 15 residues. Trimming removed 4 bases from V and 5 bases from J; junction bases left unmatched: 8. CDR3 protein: CASSVPSGSDNEQFF. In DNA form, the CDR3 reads TGTGCCAGCAGCGTTCCGAGCGGGAGTGACAATGAGCAGTTCTTC. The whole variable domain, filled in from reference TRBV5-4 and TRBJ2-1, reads ETGVTQSPTHLIKTRGQQVTLRCSSQSGHNTVSWYQQALGQGPQFIFQYYREEENGRGNFPPRFSGLQFPNYSSELNVNALELDDSALYLCASSVPSGSDNEQFFGPGTRLTVL.

Here the CDR3 reads CATSRDRDFNEKLFF. The CDR3 DNA reads TGTGCCACCAGCAGAGATCGGGACTTTAATGAAAAACTGTTTTTT. This rearrangement joins TRBV15 to TRBJ1-4, with D possibly matching TRBD1 (5 bases). The CDR3 consists of 15 residues. V lost 0 bases and J 4 bases, leaving 9 bases between the germline ends. Germline V gene lookup returns CDR1 LNHNV and CDR2 YYDKDF (reference sequence).

CDR3 bases: TGCGCCAGCAGCTCAAGGACAGGGTCTGGTGAGCAGTACTTC. Its translation is CASSSRTGSGEQYF. The chain is built from TRBV5-1 and TRBJ2-7, with 8 bases aligning to TRBD1. Trimming removed 3 bases from V and 7 bases from J; junction bases left unmatched: 9. The CDR3 consists of 14 residues. CDR1 is SGHRS, CDR2 YFSETQ, per germline. The whole variable domain, remainder taken from reference TRBV5-1 and TRBJ2-7, is KAGVTQTPRYLIKTRGQQVTLSCSPISGHRSVSWYQQTPGQGLQFLFEYFSETQRNKGNFPGRFSGRQFSNSRSEMNVSTLELGDSALYLCASSSRTGSGEQYFGPGTRLTVT.

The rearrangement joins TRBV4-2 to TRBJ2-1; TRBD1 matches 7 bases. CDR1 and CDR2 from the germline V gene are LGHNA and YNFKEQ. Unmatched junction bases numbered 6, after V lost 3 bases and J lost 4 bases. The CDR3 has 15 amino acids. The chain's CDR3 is CASSQAGQDYNEQFF. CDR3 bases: TGTGCCAGCAGCCAGGCCGGACAGGATTACAATGAGCAGTTCTTC.

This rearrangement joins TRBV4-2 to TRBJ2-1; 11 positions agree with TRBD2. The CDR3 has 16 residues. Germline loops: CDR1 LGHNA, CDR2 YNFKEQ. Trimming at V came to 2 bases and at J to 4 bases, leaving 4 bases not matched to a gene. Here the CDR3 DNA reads TGTGCCAGCAGCCAATCGACTAGCGGGATATACAATGAGCAGTTCTTC. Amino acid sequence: CASSQSTSGIYNEQFF.

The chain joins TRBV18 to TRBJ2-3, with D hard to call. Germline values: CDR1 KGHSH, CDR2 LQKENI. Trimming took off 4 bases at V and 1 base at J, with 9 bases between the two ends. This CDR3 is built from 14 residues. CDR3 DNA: TGTGCCAGCTCACTCGACTCCGGCACAGATACGCAGTATTTT. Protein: CASSLDSGTDTQYF.

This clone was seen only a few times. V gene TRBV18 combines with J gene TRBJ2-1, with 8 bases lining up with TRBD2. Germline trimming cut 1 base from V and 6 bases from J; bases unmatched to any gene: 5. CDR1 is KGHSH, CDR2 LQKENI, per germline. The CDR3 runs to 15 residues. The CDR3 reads CASSPRTSGPNEQFF. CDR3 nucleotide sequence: TGTGCCAGCTCACCACGAACTAGCGGACCCAATGAGCAGTTCTTC. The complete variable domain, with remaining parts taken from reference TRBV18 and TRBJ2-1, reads NAGVMQNPRHLVRRRGQEARLRCSPMKGHSHVYWYRQLPEEGLKFMVYLQKENIIDESGMPKERFSAEFPKEGPSILRIQQVVRGDSAAYFCASSPRTSGPNEQFFGPGTRLTVL.

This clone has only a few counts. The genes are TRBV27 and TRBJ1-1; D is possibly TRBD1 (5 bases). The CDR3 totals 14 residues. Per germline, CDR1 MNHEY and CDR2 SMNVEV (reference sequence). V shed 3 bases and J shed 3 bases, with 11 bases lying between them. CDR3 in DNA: TGTGCCAGCAGTTTGGCCAGGGCGGACACTGAAGCTTTCTTT. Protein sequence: CASSLARADTEAFF.

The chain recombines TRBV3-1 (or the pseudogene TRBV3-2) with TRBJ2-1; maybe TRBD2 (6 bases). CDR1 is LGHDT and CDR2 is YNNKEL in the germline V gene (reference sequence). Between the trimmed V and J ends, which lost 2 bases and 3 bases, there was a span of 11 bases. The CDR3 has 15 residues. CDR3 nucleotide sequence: TGTGCCAGCAGCCAACCGGGACTTATCTACAATGAGCAGTTCTTC. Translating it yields CASSQPGLIYNEQFF.

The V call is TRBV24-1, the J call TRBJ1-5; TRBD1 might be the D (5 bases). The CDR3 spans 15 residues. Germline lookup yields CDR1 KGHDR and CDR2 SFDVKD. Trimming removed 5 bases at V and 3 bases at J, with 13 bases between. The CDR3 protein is CATSATSGSNQPQHF. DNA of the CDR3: TGTGCCACCAGTGCGACTTCAGGGTCCAATCAGCCCCAGCATTTT.

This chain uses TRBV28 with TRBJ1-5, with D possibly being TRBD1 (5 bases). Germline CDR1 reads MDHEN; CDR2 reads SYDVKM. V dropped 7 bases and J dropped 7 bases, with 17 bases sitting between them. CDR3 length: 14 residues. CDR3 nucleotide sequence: TGTGCCAGCACCGCGGGAGGGGCAGGGCAGCCCCAGCATTTT. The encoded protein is CASTAGGAGQPQHF.

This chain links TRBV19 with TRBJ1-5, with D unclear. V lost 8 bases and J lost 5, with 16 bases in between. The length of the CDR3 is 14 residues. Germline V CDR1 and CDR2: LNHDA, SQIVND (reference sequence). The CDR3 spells CASLESYPDQPQHF. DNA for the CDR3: TGTGCCAGTCTAGAGAGTTACCCCGATCAGCCCCAGCATTTT. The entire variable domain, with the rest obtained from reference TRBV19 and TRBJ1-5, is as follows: DGGITQSPKYLFRKEGQNVTLSCEQNLNHDAMYWYRQDPGQGLRLIYYSQIVNDFQKGDIAEGYSVSREKKESFPLTVTSAQKNPTAFYLCASLESYPDQPQHFGDGTRLSIL.

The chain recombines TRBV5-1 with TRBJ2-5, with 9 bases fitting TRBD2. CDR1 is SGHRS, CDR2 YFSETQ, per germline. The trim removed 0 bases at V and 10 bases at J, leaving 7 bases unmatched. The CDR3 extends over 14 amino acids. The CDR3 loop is CASSLVAGAFDQYF. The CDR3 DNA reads TGCGCCAGCAGCTTGGTAGCGGGAGCTTTTGACCAGTACTTC.

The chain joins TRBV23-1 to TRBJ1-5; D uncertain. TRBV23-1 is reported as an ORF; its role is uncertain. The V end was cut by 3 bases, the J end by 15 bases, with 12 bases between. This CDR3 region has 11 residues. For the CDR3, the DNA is TGCGCCAGCAGTCAGGGCGGGAAGGGGCATTTT. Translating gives CASSQGGKGHF.

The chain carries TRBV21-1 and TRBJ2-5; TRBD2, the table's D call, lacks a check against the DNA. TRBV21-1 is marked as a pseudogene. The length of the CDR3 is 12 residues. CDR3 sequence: CATSGVQETQYF. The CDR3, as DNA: TGTGCCACCTCGGGGGTACAAGAGACCCAGTACTTC.

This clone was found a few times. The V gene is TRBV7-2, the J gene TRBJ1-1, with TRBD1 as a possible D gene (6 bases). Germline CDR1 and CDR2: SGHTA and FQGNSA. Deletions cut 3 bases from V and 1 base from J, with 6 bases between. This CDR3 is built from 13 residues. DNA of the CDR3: TGTGCCAGCAGCTTGGGGGCGAACACTGAAGCTTTCTTT. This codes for CASSLGANTEAFF.

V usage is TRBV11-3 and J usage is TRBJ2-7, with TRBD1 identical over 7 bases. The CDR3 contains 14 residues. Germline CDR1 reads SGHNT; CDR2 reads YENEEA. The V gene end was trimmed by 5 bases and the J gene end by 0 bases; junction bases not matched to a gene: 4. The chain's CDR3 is CASSLGDSSYEQYF. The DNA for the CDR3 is TGTGCCAGCAGCCTCGGGGACAGCTCCTACGAGCAGTACTTC.

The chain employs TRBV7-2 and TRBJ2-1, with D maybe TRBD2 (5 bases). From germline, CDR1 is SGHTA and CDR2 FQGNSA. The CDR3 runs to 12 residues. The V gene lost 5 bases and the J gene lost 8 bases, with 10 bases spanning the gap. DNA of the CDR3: TGTGCCAGCAGCCGAGGGTCTCATGAGCAGTTCTTC. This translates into CASSRGSHEQFF.

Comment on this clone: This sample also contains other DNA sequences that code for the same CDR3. This CDR3 is CASSLRGTNEKLFF. The CDR3 bases are TGTGCCAGCAGTCTCAGGGGGACTAATGAAAAACTGTTTTTT. J is TRBJ1-4 and V is TRBV3-1 (or the pseudogene TRBV3-2); 7 bases are shared with TRBD1. Losses at the gene ends were 6 bases for V and 2 bases for J; bases not matched to a gene: 3. CDR3 length: 14 residues. Germline CDR1 is LGHDT and CDR2 is YNNKEL (reference sequence).

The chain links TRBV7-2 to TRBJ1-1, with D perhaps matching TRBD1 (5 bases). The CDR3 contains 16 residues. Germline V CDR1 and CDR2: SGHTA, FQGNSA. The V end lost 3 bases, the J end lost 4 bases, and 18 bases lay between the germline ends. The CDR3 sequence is CASSLVGAGLSTEAFF. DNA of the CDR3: TGTGCCAGCAGCTTGGTAGGGGCGGGACTTAGCACTGAAGCTTTCTTT.

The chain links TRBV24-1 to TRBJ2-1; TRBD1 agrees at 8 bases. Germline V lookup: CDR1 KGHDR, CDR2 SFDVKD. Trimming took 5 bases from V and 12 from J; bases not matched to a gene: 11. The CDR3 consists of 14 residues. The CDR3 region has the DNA TGTGCCACCAGTGGAGCAGACAGGGGATGGGGGCAGTTCTTC. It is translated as CATSGADRGWGQFF.

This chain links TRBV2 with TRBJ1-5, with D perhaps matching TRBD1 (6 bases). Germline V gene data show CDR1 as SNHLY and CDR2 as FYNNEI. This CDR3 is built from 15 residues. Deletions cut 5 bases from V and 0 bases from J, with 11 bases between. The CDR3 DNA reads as TGTGCCAGCAGTCCAGGGGACCATAGCAATCAGCCCCAGCATTTT. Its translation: CASSPGDHSNQPQHF.

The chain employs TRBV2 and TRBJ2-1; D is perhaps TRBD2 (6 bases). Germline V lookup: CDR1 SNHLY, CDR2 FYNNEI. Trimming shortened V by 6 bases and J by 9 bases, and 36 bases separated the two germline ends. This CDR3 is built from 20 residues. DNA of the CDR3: TGTGCCAGCAGCGCTAGACAGTCGGGACTGTCGTATGGAAGCCTGGGTGAGCAGTTCTTC. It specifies CASSARQSGLSYGSLGEQFF.

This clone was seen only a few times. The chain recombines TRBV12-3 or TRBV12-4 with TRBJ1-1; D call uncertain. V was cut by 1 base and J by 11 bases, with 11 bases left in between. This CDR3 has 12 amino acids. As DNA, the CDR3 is TGTGCCAGCAGTTTAGGTGGCCGGAGGGCTTTCTTT. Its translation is CASSLGGRRAFF.